The source of this TCR beta chain is a study of OX40 agonist ivuxolimab in advanced cancers. In the study overall: Patients received the agonistic anti-OX40 (CD134) antibody ivuxolimab.

Germline V gene lookup returns CDR1 SGHRS and CDR2 YFSETQ. Trimming shortened V by 0 bases and J by 2 bases, and 9 bases separated the two germline ends. CDR3 length: 15 residues. Method: immunoSEQ multiplex PCR; TCRdb's copy keeps in-frame clones and lacks some. The sample lists under 25,000 clones, approximately 80% occurring once. Exclusion applied to patients with autoimmune disease history or systemic immunosuppression. This sample comprised CD4+ or CD8+ T cells sorted from blood, obtained in a trial of the OX40 agonist ivuxolimab. This sequence originates from an adult with an advanced solid tumor such as melanoma, head and neck, liver or kidney cancer. This rearrangement joins TRBV5-1 to TRBJ1-5; TRBD1 might be the D (5 bases). The CDR3 nucleotides read TGCGCCAGCAGCTTGGACGGGGCGGGCAATCAGCCCCAGCATTTT. Translated: CASSLDGAGNQPQHF. Using reference TRBV5-1 and TRBJ1-5 for the parts outside the CDR3, the full variable domain is KAGVTQTPRYLIKTRGQQVTLSCSPISGHRSVSWYQQTPGQGLQFLFEYFSETQRNKGNFPGRFSGRQFSNSRSEMNVSTLELGDSALYLCASSLDGAGNQPQHFGDGTRLSIL.